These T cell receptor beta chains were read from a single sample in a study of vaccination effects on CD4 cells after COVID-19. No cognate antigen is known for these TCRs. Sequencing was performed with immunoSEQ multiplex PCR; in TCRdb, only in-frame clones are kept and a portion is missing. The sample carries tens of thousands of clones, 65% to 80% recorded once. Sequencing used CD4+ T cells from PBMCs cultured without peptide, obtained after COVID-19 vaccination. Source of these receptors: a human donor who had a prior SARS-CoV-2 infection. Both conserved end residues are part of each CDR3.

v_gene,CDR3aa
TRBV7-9,CASSPRSGGPAGTQYF
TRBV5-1,CASSFLGKNTEAFF
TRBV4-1,CASSQIIGTQNEQFF
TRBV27,CASRVYPPGTGYQPQHF
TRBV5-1,CASSLGLAGVETQYF
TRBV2,CASRTEGNTIYF
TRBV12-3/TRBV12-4,CASSPGQLYEQYF
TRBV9,CASSVTGTANTGELFF
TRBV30,CAWTAGGPLHF
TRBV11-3,CASSPRLSASGANVLTF
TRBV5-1,CASSLAGQDSYEQYF
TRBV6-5,CASSLGRAVADTQYF
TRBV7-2,CASSIYNQPQHF
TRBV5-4,CASSFRTTSGTEPYEQYF